This T cell receptor (beta chain) was sequenced in a study of cytomegalovirus exposure and HLA in healthy donors. Study-level results: Among CMV-associated TCR beta chains, most appeared HLA-restricted in a later analysis. In a later analysis, across HLA loci, associated TCR counts were highest for DRB1, lowest for HLA-C.

PCR primers comprised 60 Vbeta and 13 Jbeta primers. Generated by immunoSEQ multiplex PCR, the TCRdb table keeps only in-frame clones and is missing some. Of 90,000 to 130,000 clones listed, approximately 80% were seen once; the top ten hold approximately 0.9%. Concerning this clone itself: Antigen unknown.

Trimming took 0 bases from V and 1 from J; bases not matched to a gene: 2. Germline V lookup: CDR1 SGDLS, CDR2 YYNGEE. The CDR3 consists of 16 residues. Input material: PBMCs. The chain uses TRBV9 and TRBJ2-3; 10 bases align to TRBD2. The TCR comes from a woman aged 25-40 years in good health and CMV-seronegative. The CDR3 spells CASSVVLAGGTDTQYF. CDR3 in DNA: TGTGCCAGCAGCGTAGTTCTAGCGGGGGGCACAGATACGCAGTATTTT.